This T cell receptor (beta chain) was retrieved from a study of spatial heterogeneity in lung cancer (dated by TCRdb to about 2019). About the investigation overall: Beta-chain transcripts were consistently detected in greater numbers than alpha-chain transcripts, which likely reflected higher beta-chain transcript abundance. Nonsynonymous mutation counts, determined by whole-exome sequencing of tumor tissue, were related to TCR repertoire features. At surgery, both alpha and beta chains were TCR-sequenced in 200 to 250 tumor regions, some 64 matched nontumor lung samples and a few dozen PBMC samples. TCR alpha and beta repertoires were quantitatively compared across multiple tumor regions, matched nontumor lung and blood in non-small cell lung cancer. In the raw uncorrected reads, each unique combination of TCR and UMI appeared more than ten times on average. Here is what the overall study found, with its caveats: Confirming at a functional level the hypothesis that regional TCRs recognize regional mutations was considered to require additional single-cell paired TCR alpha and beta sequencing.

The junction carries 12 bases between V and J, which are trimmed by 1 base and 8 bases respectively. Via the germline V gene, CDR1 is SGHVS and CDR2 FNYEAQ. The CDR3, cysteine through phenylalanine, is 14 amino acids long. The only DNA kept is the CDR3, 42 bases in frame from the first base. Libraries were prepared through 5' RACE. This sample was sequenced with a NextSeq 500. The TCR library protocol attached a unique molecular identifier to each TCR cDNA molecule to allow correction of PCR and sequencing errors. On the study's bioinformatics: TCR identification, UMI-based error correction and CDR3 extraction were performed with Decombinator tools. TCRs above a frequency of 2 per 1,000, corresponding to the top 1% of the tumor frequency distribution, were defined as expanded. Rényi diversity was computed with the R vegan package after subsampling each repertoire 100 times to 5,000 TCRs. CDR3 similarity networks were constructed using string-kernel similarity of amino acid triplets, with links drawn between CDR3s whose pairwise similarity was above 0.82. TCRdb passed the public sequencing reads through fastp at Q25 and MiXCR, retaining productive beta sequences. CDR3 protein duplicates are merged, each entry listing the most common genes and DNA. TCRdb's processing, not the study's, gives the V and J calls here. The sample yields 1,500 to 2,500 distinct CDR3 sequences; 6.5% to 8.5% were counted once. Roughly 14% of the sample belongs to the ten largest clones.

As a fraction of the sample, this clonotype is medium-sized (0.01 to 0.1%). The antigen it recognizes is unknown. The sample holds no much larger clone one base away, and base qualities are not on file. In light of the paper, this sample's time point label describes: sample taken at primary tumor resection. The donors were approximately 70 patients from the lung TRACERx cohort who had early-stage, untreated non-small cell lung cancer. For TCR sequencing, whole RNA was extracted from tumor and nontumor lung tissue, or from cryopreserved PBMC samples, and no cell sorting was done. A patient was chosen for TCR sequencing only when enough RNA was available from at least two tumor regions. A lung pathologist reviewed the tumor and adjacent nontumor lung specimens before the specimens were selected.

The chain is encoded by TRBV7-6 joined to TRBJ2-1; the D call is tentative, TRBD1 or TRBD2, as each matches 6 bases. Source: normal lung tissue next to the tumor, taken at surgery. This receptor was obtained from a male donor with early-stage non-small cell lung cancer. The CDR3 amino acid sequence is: CASSLGGADHEQFF. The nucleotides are TGTGCCAGCAGCTTAGGGGGGGCAGATCATGAGCAGTTCTTC.